These 20 T cell receptor beta chains share one sample of origin, sequenced in a study of identical twins. TCRdb re-derived calls from the 5' RACE reads in MiXCR, one entry per CDR3 protein. The table lists 280,000 or so distinct CDR3 sequences, about 8.3% of them singletons. The sample was also reused in another study, on yellow fever vaccine responses in identical twins.

The source material was memory (CD45RO+) T cells sorted from blood. Receptor source: a woman between 18 and 30 years old in good health.

V is TRBV28 and J is TRBJ2-7; 9 positions match TRBD1. The CDR3 length is 15 residues. With V trimmed by 5 bases and J by 5 bases, 10 bases remained unmatched. Germline CDR1 reads MDHEN; CDR2 reads SYDVKM. CDR3 nucleotide sequence: TGTGCCAGCAGTCCACCCGGGACAGGGCACGACGAGCAGTACTTC. As protein: CASSPPGTGHDEQYF.

There are a few counts of this clonotype. This chain uses TRBV5-5 with TRBJ2-2, with 7 bases lining up with TRBD2. CDR3 length: 15 amino acids. V shed 0 bases, J shed 5 bases, and the junction held 4 bases outside the gene matches. The germline CDR1 and CDR2 sequences are SGHKS and YYEKEE (reference sequence). The CDR3 sequence: CASSLGLARTGELFF. In nucleotides, the CDR3 is TGTGCCAGCAGCTTGGGACTAGCTAGAACCGGGGAGCTGTTTTTT.

This clonotype showed up just a few times. The rearrangement uses TRBV11-1 and TRBJ1-2; a possible D gene is TRBD1 (6 bases). There are 19 residues in the CDR3. V lost 3 bases to trimming and J lost 7 bases, with 30 bases between them. In germline, CDR1 is SGHAT, CDR2 FQDESV (reference sequence). The CDR3 is CASSLDHYIMGGGASGYTF. The CDR3 DNA sequence: TGTGCCAGCAGCTTGGACCACTACATTATGGGGGGCGGGGCCTCTGGCTACACCTTC. Full variable domain (remainder filled in from reference TRBV11-1 and TRBJ1-2): EAEVAQSPRYKITEKSQAVAFWCDPISGHATLYWYRQILGQGPELLVQFQDESVVDDSQLPKDRFSAERLKGVDSTLKIQPAELGDSAMYLCASSLDHYIMGGGASGYTFGSGTRLTVV.

CDR3: CSVPRGNMNTEAFF. Written as DNA, the CDR3 is TGCAGCGTCCCCCGGGGGAACATGAACACTGAAGCTTTCTTT. The chain has TRBV29-1 and TRBJ1-1; a weak D match, TRBD1 (5 bases). This CDR3 is built from 14 residues. The ends were cut back, 6 bases at V and 0 bases at J, with 14 bases in the middle. Per germline, CDR1 SQVTM and CDR2 ANQGSEA.

This clonotype has just a few counts. The CDR3 DNA sequence: TGTGCCACTACGACTAGCGGGGCAGATACGCAGTATTTT. Amino acid sequence: CATTTSGADTQYF. The chain couples TRBV6-1 to TRBJ2-3, with TRBD2 matching 11 bases. Germline trimming cut 10 bases from V and 4 bases from J; bases unmatched to any gene: 4. CDR1 MNHNS and CDR2 SASEGT come from the germline V gene. The CDR3 is made up of 13 amino acids.

This clonotype was seen repeatedly, ten times or more. The CDR3 region is CAIQTDSNQPQHF. The CDR3 DNA sequence: TGTGCCATCCAAACGGACAGCAATCAGCCCCAGCATTTT. J is TRBJ1-5 and V is TRBV10-3; D remains unclear. Deletions cut 8 bases from V and 1 base from J, with 9 bases between. Germline CDR1 reads ENHRY; CDR2 reads SYGVKD. CDR3 length equals 13 residues.

This clonotype was seen many times. One junction end disagrees with the germline gene, perhaps due to a read error. The rearrangement uses TRBV7-8 and TRBJ2-3; TRBD2 matches 13 bases. The CDR3 is made up of 16 amino acids. The germline V gene encodes CDR1 SGHVS and CDR2 FQNEAQ. In DNA, the CDR3 is TGTGCCAGCAGCCCGAGGACTAGCGGGAGCAAAGATACGCAGTATTTT. It specifies CASSPRTSGSKDTQYF.

The CDR3 loop is CASSFGGAADTQYF. For the CDR3, the DNA is TGTGCCAGCAGTTTTGGGGGGGCCGCAGATACGCAGTATTTT. The rearrangement uses TRBV28 and TRBJ2-3, with TRBD2 as a possible D gene (7 bases). Germline V lookup: CDR1 MDHEN, CDR2 SYDVKM. V lost 3 bases to trimming and J lost 4 bases, with 11 bases between them. The CDR3 runs 14 residues.

V gene TRBV20-1 combines with J gene TRBJ1-6, with TRBD1 matching 11 bases. Germline V lookup: CDR1 DFQATT, CDR2 SNEGSKA (reference sequence). This CDR3 has 16 amino acids. Trimming cost V 4 bases and J 3 bases; bases outside gene matches: 5. The CDR3 region has the DNA TGCAGTGCTACGTCCGGGACAGGGGGCTATAATTCACCCCTCCACTTT. Translating gives CSATSGTGGYNSPLHF.

This clonotype was seen many times. The chain is built from TRBV20-1 and TRBJ2-5, with D maybe TRBD1 (8 bases). CDR1 DFQATT and CDR2 SNEGSKA come from the germline V gene (reference sequence). This CDR3 spans 14 amino acids. V was pared by 6 bases and J by 4 bases, with 18 bases between. The CDR3 sequence: CSAQADREGETQYF. The CDR3 nucleotides are TGCAGTGCCCAAGCGGACAGGGAGGGAGAGACCCAGTACTTC.

At least ten counts were recorded for this clonotype. The chain links TRBV28 to TRBJ1-4, with 7 bases identical to TRBD1. CDR1 MDHEN and CDR2 SYDVKM come from the germline V gene. V lost 3 bases and J lost 8; bases outside the gene matches: 6. This CDR3 has 14 residues. This CDR3 reads CASSLAGGREKLFF. CDR3 DNA: TGTGCCAGCAGTTTGGCAGGGGGAAGGGAAAAACTGTTTTTT.

This clonotype was counted only a few times. This sequence joins TRBV28 and TRBJ2-7; D is uncertain. CDR3 length: 13 amino acids. Germline CDR1 is MDHEN and CDR2 is SYDVKM. Trimming stripped 2 bases from V and 6 bases from J, with 11 bases between. CDR3 sequence reads: CASSLGKTSEQYF. For the CDR3, the DNA is TGTGCCAGCAGTTTAGGAAAAACAAGCGAGCAGTACTTC.

The table lists this clonotype with many counts. The V gene is TRBV5-1, the J gene TRBJ1-3; a possible D gene is TRBD1 (6 bases). The CDR3 sequence is 18 residues long. Germline V gene data show CDR1 as SGHRS and CDR2 as YFSETQ. V was cut by 2 bases and J by 0 bases, with 18 bases left in between. In DNA form, the CDR3 reads TGCGCCAGCAGCTTCCTCAGCAGCGGACAGCTCTCTGGAAACACCATATATTTT. Amino acid sequence: CASSFLSSGQLSGNTIYF.

This clonotype came up many times. V is TRBV29-1 and J is TRBJ1-1; D unresolved. V lost 4 bases and J lost 1, with 10 bases in between. This CDR3 has 13 amino acids. Germline assignment: CDR1 SQVTM and CDR2 ANQGSEA. In DNA, the CDR3 is TGCAGCGTTGCTTTAACAGCGAACACTGAAGCTTTCTTT. This encodes CSVALTANTEAFF.

The V call is TRBV24-1, the J call TRBJ2-2, with 12 nucleotides matching TRBD2. This CDR3 region has 18 residues. Trimming took 7 bases from V and 8 from J; bases not matched to a gene: 16. Germline V gives CDR1 KGHDR, CDR2 SFDVKD. The CDR3 coding sequence is TGTGCCACCAGCCCGGTCGGGACTAGCGGGCCGGGATCGGGGGAGCTGTTTTTT. The encoded protein is CATSPVGTSGPGSGELFF.

This clonotype was counted at least ten times. The chain links TRBV11-2 to TRBJ2-1; tentative D call: TRBD2 (6 bases). The CDR3 is 18 amino acids. V shed 4 bases and J shed 9 bases, with 28 bases lying between them. The germline CDR1 and CDR2 sequences are SGHAT and FQNNGV. For the CDR3, the DNA is TGTGCCAGCAGCTCGCCCCCTTTAACGGGAGCCATGGACGGTGAGCAGTTCTTC. As protein: CASSSPPLTGAMDGEQFF.

The sample holds a few counts of this clonotype. The chain recombines TRBV2 with TRBJ2-3; unclear D gene. This CDR3 region has 14 residues. CDR1 is SNHLY and CDR2 is FYNNEI in the germline V gene. V gave up 2 bases and J gave up 1 base, with 7 bases separating them. This CDR3 reads CASSEQTRTDTQYF. DNA of the CDR3: TGTGCCAGCAGTGAACAGACCCGCACAGATACGCAGTATTTT.

This clonotype occurred a few times. The chain carries TRBV6-5 and TRBJ2-5; 7 nucleotides match TRBD2. Germline V gene lookup returns CDR1 MNHEY and CDR2 SVGAGI. The CDR3 is 15 amino acids. J was trimmed by 5 bases and V by 0 bases; bases with no gene match: 6. The CDR3 loop is CASSYSGGSRETQYF. The CDR3 DNA sequence: TGTGCCAGCAGTTACTCGGGCGGGAGTCGTGAGACCCAGTACTTC.

V and J are TRBV4-1 and TRBJ1-4; D unresolved. Germline CDR1 reads MGHRA; CDR2 reads YSYEKL. The CDR3 length is 17 residues. V was clipped by 0 bases and J by 5 bases, with 16 bases between them. As DNA, the CDR3 is TGCGCCAGCAGCCAAGAACGGTCAGGCCGACCCAATGAAAAACTGTTTTTT. It specifies CASSQERSGRPNEKLFF.

The chain links TRBV7-9 to TRBJ2-7; unclear D gene. CDR1 is SEHNR and CDR2 is FQNEAQ in the germline V gene (reference sequence). Trimming removed 1 base from V and 6 bases from J, with 7 bases in between. This CDR3 has 12 residues. The CDR3 region is CASSLVSGEQYF. The CDR3 DNA reads TGTGCCAGCAGCTTAGTTTCGGGCGAGCAGTACTTC.